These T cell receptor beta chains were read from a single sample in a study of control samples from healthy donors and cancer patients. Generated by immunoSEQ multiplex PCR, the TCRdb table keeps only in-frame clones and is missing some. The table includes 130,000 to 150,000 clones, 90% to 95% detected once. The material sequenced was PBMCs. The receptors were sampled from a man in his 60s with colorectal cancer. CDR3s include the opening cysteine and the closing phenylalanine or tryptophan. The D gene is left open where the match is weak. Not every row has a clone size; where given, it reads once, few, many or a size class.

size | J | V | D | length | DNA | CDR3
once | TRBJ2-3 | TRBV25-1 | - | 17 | TGTGCCAGCAGTGACGATGGAGGGCAGGGGAAAACAGATACGCAGTATTTT | CASSDDGGQGKTDTQYF
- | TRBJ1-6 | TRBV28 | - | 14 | TGTGCCAGCAGTCCACGGCTTTATAATTCACCCCTCCACTTT | CASSPRLYNSPLHF
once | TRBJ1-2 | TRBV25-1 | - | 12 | TGTGCCAGCAGTGGGCCCACGGACAGCTACACCTTC | CASSGPTDSYTF
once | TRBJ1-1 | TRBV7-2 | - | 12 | TGTGCCAGCAGCCACTACAACACTGAAGCTTTCTTT | CASSHYNTEAFF
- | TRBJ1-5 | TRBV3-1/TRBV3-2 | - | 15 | TGTGCCAGCAGCCAAGGGGGGTTCAGCAATCAGCCCCAGCATTTT | CASSQGGFSNQPQHF
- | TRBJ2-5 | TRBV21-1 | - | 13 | TGTGCCGGATACAGGGGAGGGCAAGAGACCCAGTACTTC | CAGYRGGQETQYF
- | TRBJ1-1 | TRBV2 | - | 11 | TGTGCCAGCAGTGTTAACACTGAAGCTTTCTTT | CASSVNTEAFF
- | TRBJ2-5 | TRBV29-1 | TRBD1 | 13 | TGCAGCGCCCAACAGGGGGCTGAGGAGACCCAGTACTTC | CSAQQGAEETQYF
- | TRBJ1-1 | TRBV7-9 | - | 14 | TGTGCCAGCAGCTTACCCTCCATGAACACTGAAGCTTTCTTT | CASSLPSMNTEAFF
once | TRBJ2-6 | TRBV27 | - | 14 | TGTGCCAGCAGTGTTAGCTCTGGGGCCAACGTCCTGACTTTC | CASSVSSGANVLTF
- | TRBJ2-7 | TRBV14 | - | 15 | TGTGCCAGCAGCCAAGAGCCAGGGGGGTTCCACGAGCAGTACTTC | CASSQEPGGFHEQYF
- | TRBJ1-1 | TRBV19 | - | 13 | TGTGCCAGTAGTATAGGACGGGGCGCTGAAGCTTTCTTT | CASSIGRGAEAFF
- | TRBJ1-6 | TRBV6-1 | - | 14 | TGTGCCAGCAGTGAAGTCGACAGAAGCTCACCCCTCCACTTT | CASSEVDRSSPLHF
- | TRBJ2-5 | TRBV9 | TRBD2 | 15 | TGTGCCAGTTCTCGTGGGGGAGGGCAGCAAGAGACCCAGTACTTC | CASSRGGGQQETQYF
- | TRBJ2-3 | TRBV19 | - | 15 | TGTGCCAGTAGTATGAGGGGGGCCAGCACAGATACGCAGTATTTT | CASSMRGASTDTQYF
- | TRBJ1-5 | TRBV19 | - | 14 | TGTGCCAGTAGTCGACCTACACACGGTCAGCCCCAGCATTTT | CASSRPTHGQPQHF
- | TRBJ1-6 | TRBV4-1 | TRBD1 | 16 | TGCGCCAGCAGCCAAGCGACACAGGGGTATACTTCACCCCTCCACTTT | CASSQATQGYTSPLHF
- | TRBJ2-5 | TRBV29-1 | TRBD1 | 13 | TGCAGCAGCCTTCGGCAGGGGGTGGAGACCCAGTACTTC | CSSLRQGVETQYF
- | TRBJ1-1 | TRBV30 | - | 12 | TGTGCCTGGAGTAGGGCAAACACTGAAGCTTTCTTT | CAWSRANTEAFF
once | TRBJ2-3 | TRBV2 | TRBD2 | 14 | TGTGCCAGCAAAGGACTAGTGACACAAGATACGCAGTATTTT | CASKGLVTQDTQYF
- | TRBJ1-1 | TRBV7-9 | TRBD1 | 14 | TGTGCCAGCAGCCGACAGGGAACGGGGACTGAAGCTTTCTTT | CASSRQGTGTEAFF
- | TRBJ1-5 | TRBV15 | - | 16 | TGTGCCACCAGCAGACAAGCGGGGATTAGCAATCAGCCCCAGCATTTT | CATSRQAGISNQPQHF
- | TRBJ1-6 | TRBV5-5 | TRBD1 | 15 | TGTGCCAGCAGCTTGGAGGGGGCCTCACGGTCACCCCTCCACTTT | CASSLEGASRSPLHF
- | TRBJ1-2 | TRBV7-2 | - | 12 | TGTGCCAGCAGCTTGAAATCCAGGGGCTACACCTTC | CASSLKSRGYTF
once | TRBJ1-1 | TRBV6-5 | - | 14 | TGTGCCAGCAGTCGCGTTTTGTTGAACACTGAAGCTTTCTTT | CASSRVLLNTEAFF
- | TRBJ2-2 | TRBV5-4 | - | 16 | TGTGCCAGCAGCTCTCGGGGAACAGTGAACACCGGGGAGCTGTTTTTT | CASSSRGTVNTGELFF
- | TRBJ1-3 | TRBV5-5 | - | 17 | TGTGCCAGCAGCTTAATCCCGGCGGGGATCTCTGGAAACACCATATATTTT | CASSLIPAGISGNTIYF
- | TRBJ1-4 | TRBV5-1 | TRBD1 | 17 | TGCGCCAGCAGCTTGGGTTCCCAGGGGGCAACTAATGAAAAACTGTTTTTT | CASSLGSQGATNEKLFF
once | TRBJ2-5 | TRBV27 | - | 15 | TGTGCCAGCAGTTTATCGCTGGGGTTGGAAGAGACCCAGTACTTC | CASSLSLGLEETQYF
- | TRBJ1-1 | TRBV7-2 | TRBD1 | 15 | TGTGCCAGCAGCTTGACACCCCAGGGGGACACTGAAGCTTTCTTT | CASSLTPQGDTEAFF
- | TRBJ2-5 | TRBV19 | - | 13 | TGTGCGAGACCGACGGAGCGACAAGAGACCCAGTACTTC | CARPTERQETQYF
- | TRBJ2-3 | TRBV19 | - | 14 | TGTGCCAGTAGTATGAGTAGGTTGACAGATACGCAGTATTTT | CASSMSRLTDTQYF
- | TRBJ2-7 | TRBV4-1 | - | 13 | TGCGCCAGCAGCCAAGATCAGGCCCGTGCACGGTACTTC | CASSQDQARARYF
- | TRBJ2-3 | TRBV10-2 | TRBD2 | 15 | TGCGCCAGCAGTCAACTAGCGGGGAATTCAGATACGCAGTATTTT | CASSQLAGNSDTQYF
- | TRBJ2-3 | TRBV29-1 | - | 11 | TGCAGCGTTGAAAACACAGATACGCAGTATTTT | CSVENTDTQYF
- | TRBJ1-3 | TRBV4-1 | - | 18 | TGCGCCAGCAGCCAAGGGGCCCGAAACACAGGATCTGGAAACACCATATATTTT | CASSQGARNTGSGNTIYF
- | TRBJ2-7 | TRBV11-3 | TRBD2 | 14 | TGTGCCAGCAGCTTAACTAGCGGTAACTACGAGCAGTACTTC | CASSLTSGNYEQYF
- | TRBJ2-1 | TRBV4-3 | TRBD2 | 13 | TGCGCCAGCAGCCCCCCGGGACTAGCTGAGCAGTTCTTC | CASSPPGLAEQFF
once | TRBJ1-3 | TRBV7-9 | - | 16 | TGTGCCAGCAGCTTGGGTGCGGGTAAGACAGGAAACACCATATATTTT | CASSLGAGKTGNTIYF
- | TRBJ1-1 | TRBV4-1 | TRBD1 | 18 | TGCGCCAGCAGCCAAGAATCCCTCCGGACAGGGGGAAGGGCTGAAGCTTTCTTT | CASSQESLRTGGRAEAFF
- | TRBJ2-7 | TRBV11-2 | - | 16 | TGTGCCAGCAGCTTAGATCGCGGGACATCCACCTACGAGCAGTACTTC | CASSLDRGTSTYEQYF
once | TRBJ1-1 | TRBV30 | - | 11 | TGTGCCTGGAGGCCCCACACTGAAGCTTTCTTT | CAWRPHTEAFF
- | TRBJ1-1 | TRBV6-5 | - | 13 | TGTGCCAGCACCTTAAGCCCTAACACTGAAGCTTTCTTT | CASTLSPNTEAFF
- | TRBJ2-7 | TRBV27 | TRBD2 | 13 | TGTGCCAGCAGTTTAGGCGGGGGGGCCTCTCAGTACTTC | CASSLGGGASQYF
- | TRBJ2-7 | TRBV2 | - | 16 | TGTGCCACCTCGCCATCTCGGTTGATCGTTGAATACGAGCAGTACTTC | CATSPSRLIVEYEQYF
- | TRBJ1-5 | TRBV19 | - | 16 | TGTGCCAGTAGTATAGTCGGAGGGAGTACCAATCAGCCCCAGCATTTT | CASSIVGGSTNQPQHF
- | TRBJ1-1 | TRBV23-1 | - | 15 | TGCGCCAGCAGTCAATCGATCGACGGGAACACTGAAGCTTTCTTT | CASSQSIDGNTEAFF
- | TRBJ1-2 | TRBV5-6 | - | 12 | TGTGCCAGCAGCTTGGATTCGGGAGGCTACACCTTC | CASSLDSGGYTF
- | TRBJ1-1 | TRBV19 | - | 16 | TGTGCCAGTAGTATAGACAGGGAAGGGGTGGACACTGAAGCTTTCTTT | CASSIDREGVDTEAFF
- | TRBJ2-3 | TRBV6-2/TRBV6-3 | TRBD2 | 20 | TGTGCCAGCAGTTACTCCCTCCGGGGCGGGGGTGCCGATTTTAAAAATACGCAGTATTTT | CASSYSLRGGGADFKNTQYF
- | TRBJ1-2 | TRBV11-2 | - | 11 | TGTGCCAGCACCCAGGGCTATGGCTACACCTTC | CASTQGYGYTF
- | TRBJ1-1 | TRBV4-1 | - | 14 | TGCGCCAGCAGCCCCCCGGCGACAACGGGGTCGGCTTTCTTT | CASSPPATTGSAFF
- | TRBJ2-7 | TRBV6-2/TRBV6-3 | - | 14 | TGTGCCAGCAGTTATGAAGGCAGCTCCTACGAGCAGTACTTC | CASSYEGSSYEQYF